The subject of this entry is one T cell receptor (beta chain). What it binds is not known. Cell sorting was applied to PBMCs, and CD4+ and CD8+ T cells were collected. Germline V gene lookup returns CDR1 GTSNPN and CDR2 SVGIG (reference sequence). Germline trimming cut 7 bases from V and 2 bases from J; bases unmatched to any gene: 12. This CDR3 is built from 15 residues. Extracted RNA was reverse transcribed, and the resulting cDNA served as sequencing template. The protocol was immunoSEQ multiplex PCR, while the TCRdb copy is restricted to in-frame clones and leaves out a portion. The data contain 90,000 to 120,000 clones, around 59% of them singletons. These data originate in a study of CD8+ T cells in alopecia areata. Notes on the study in general: Lesional scalp exceeded normal scalp in clonality, especially in alopecia totalis/universalis. It was less clear whether patients shared TCRs than it was in mice, possibly because of HLA. Sequencing of scalp samples also includes resident alphabeta T cells from normal skin.

The source material was CD8+ T cells sorted from blood. The sequence derives from a human donor in good health. This chain uses TRBV30 with TRBJ2-7; 9 bases are a match to TRBD2. The CDR3 coding sequence is TGTGCCTCCACCGACCCGACTAGCGGTCCCTACGAGCAGTACTTC. Translating it yields CASTDPTSGPYEQYF.